The 15 T cell receptor beta chains below were found in one sample sequenced in a study of CD8 T cells in Susac syndrome. Roughly 0.5 to 1 ug RNA was reverse transcribed with random hexamers. TCRdb passed the immunoSEQ multiplex PCR reads through MiXCR, listing each CDR3 protein once. The table records just over 150,000 distinct CDR3 sequences, about 95% of them present only once. The sequencing sample was made of CD8+ T cells from PBMCs. The receptors were sampled from a human donor with multiple sclerosis.

V usage is TRBV15 and J usage is TRBJ2-3, with TRBD2 as a possible D gene (6 bases). V lost 1 base to trimming and J lost 14 bases, with 25 bases between them. There are 16 residues in the CDR3. Germline values: CDR1 LNHNV, CDR2 YYDKDF (reference sequence). The CDR3 is CATSRGAEGGRSTAYF. CDR3 in DNA: TGTGCCACCAGCAGAGGGGCGGAGGGTGGGAGGTCGACGGCGTATTTT. Variable domain in full (rest from reference TRBV15 and TRBJ2-3): DAMVIQNPRYQVTQFGKPVTLSCSQTLNHNVMYWYQQKSSQAPKLLFHYYDKDFNNEADTPDNFQSRRPNTSFCFLDIRSPGLGDTAMYLCATSRGAEGGRSTAYFGPGTRLTVL.

The chain links TRBV19 to TRBJ1-5, with 9 bases matching TRBD1. From germline, CDR1 is LNHDA and CDR2 SQIVND (reference sequence). The CDR3 sequence is 12 residues long. The ends lost 8 bases at V and 5 bases at J; junction bases unmatched: 1. The CDR3 is CASGQGYQPQHF. The CDR3 DNA follows: TGTGCCAGTGGACAGGGGTATCAGCCCCAGCATTTT.

This clonotype was recorded only once. The rearrangement joins TRBV5-1 to TRBJ2-1; possible D gene TRBD2, 5 bases. V lost 0 bases and J 2 bases, leaving 12 bases between the germline ends. Looked up from germline, CDR1 is SGHRS and CDR2 is YFSETQ. The CDR3 runs 16 residues. CDR3 residues: CASSLALPGTYNEQFF. The DNA for the CDR3 is TGCGCCAGCAGCTTGGCCCTGCCCGGGACCTACAATGAGCAGTTCTTC.

The chain joins TRBV29-1 to TRBJ2-5; D may be TRBD2 (5 bases). This CDR3 has 12 residues. Germline values: CDR1 SQVTM, CDR2 ANQGSEA. V was clipped by 7 bases and J by 5 bases, with 14 bases between them. The CDR3 region has the DNA TGCAGCGCCCCTGGGCCGGGGGAGACCCAGTACTTC. It is translated as CSAPGPGETQYF.

This clonotype was seen a single time. The chain combines TRBV3-1 with TRBJ2-3; no clear D. With 4 bases removed from V and 3 bases from J, the gap between germline ends came to 11 bases. CDR1 and CDR2 from the germline V gene are LGHDT and YNNKEL (reference sequence). The CDR3 totals 14 residues. CDR3 loop: CASSLTEDTDTQYF. Written as DNA, the CDR3 is TGTGCCAGCAGCCTCACCGAGGATACAGATACGCAGTATTTT.

The V call is TRBV29-1, the J call TRBJ1-2, with D perhaps TRBD1 (5 bases). Germline V lookup: CDR1 SQVTM, CDR2 ANQGSEA. The CDR3 loop spans 11 amino acids. V gave up 5 bases and J gave up 4 bases, with 8 bases separating them. The CDR3 spells CSVRGRYGYTF. In DNA, the CDR3 is TGCAGCGTTCGGGGCCGCTATGGCTACACCTTC.

The V call is TRBV7-9, the J call TRBJ1-5, with D uncertain. V lost 4 bases, J lost 4 bases, and 17 bases lay in between. The CDR3 runs 16 residues. Germline assignment: CDR1 SEHNR and CDR2 FQNEAQ (reference sequence). The CDR3 bases are TGTGCCAGCAGCTATGGCGTTGGAGGTTTTAATCAGCCCCAGCATTTT. Its translation is CASSYGVGGFNQPQHF.

The chain combines TRBV19 with TRBJ2-1; possible D gene TRBD1, 5 bases. The CDR3 has 15 amino acids. Germline CDR1 and CDR2: LNHDA and SQIVND (reference sequence). Trimming cost V 6 bases and J 2 bases, with 14 bases left between them. CDR3 in DNA: TGTGCCAGTAGCCCGACAGTTAATACCTACAATGAGCAGTTCTTC. This translates into CASSPTVNTYNEQFF.

The chain employs TRBV5-1 and TRBJ2-1; 11 bases are a match to TRBD2. The CDR3 covers 14 residues. Germline V gene sequence: CDR1 SGHRS, CDR2 YFSETQ. Trimming removed 1 base from V and 6 bases from J; junction bases left unmatched: 0. CDR3 coding DNA: TGCGCCAGCAGCTTGACTAGCGGGAGCAATGAGCAGTTCTTC. Translation: CASSLTSGSNEQFF.

The table lists this clonotype with a few counts. The V and J genes are TRBV5-6 and TRBJ1-1, with a tentative D call TRBD1 (5 bases). Trimming removed 4 bases from V and 1 base from J, with 8 bases in between. The CDR3 runs to 13 residues. Germline CDR1 SGHDT, CDR2 YYEEEE. The CDR3 nucleotides read TGTGCCAGCAGCACAACAGGGAACACTGAAGCTTTCTTT. Translated, it gives CASSTTGNTEAFF.

V is TRBV15 and J is TRBJ1-4, with D possibly TRBD1 on 5 matching bases. This CDR3 spans 17 amino acids. The V gene's germline CDR1 is LNHNV and CDR2 YYDKDF (reference sequence). Trimming pared 4 bases from V and 11 bases from J, leaving 26 bases between. The CDR3 coding sequence is TGTGCCACCAGCACATCCATTCCGTCGGGACGAGTTGTTAAACTGTTTTTT. Its protein product is CATSTSIPSGRVVKLFF.

The gene calls are TRBV5-4 and TRBJ2-5, with 8 bases fitting TRBD1. The V and J ends lost 5 bases and 3 bases, in that order; junction bases with no gene match: 0. Germline V gives CDR1 SGHNT, CDR2 YYREEE (reference sequence). There are 12 residues in the CDR3. The CDR3 sequence: CASRDREETQYF. The CDR3 DNA reads TGTGCCAGCAGGGACAGGGAAGAGACCCAGTACTTC.

CDR3 nucleotides: TGCAGCGCAGGGGGCGGGGGGGTCCAAGAGACCCAGTACTTC. Translating it yields CSAGGGGVQETQYF. The chain carries TRBV29-1 and TRBJ2-5, with D maybe TRBD2 (9 bases). Germline-derived CDR1 and CDR2 are SQVTM and ANQGSEA. The ends were cut back, 7 bases at V and 1 base at J, with 16 bases in the middle. The CDR3 is 14 residues long. The complete variable domain, with remaining parts taken from reference TRBV29-1 and TRBJ2-5, reads SAVISQKPSRDICQRGTSLTIQCQVDSQVTMMFWYRQQPGQSLTLIATANQGSEATYESGFVIDKFPISRPNLTFSTLTVSNMSPEDSSIYLCSAGGGGVQETQYFGPGTRLLVL.

CDR3: CASSTPGTAYEQYF. CDR3 sequence (DNA): TGTGCCAGCAGCACACCCGGGACAGCCTACGAGCAGTACTTC. V gene TRBV7-9 combines with J gene TRBJ2-7; TRBD1 matches at 7 bases. The CDR3 is 14 residues long. Germline lookup yields CDR1 SEHNR and CDR2 FQNEAQ (reference sequence). Losses at the gene ends were 5 bases for V and 2 bases for J; bases not matched to a gene: 6.

CDR3 bases: TGCAGCGTTACGGGACAGGTGAACACCGGGGAGCTGTTTTTT. Protein sequence: CSVTGQVNTGELFF. This sequence joins TRBV29-1 and TRBJ2-2; 8 bases line up with TRBD1. The CDR3 totals 14 residues. Germline V CDR1 and CDR2: SQVTM, ANQGSEA. V lost 5 bases to trimming and J lost 1 base; unmatched junction nucleotides: 3.